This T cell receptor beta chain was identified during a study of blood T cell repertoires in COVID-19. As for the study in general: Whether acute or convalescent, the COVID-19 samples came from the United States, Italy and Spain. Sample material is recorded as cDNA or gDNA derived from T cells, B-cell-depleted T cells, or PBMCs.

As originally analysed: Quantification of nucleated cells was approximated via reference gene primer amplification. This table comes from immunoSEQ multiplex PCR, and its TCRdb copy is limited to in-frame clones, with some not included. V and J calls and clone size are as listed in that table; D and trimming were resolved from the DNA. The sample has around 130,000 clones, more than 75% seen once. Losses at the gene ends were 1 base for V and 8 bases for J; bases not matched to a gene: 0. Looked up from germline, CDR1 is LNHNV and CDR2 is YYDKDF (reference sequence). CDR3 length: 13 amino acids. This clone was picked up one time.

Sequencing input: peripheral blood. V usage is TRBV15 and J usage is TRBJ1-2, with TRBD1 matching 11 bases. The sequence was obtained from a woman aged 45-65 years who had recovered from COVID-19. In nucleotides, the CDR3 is TGTGCCACCAGCAGAGGGACAGGGGGCGGCTACACCTTC. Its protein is CATSRGTGGGYTF.